The clone carrying this TCR beta chain came up a few times. The antigen is undetermined. The data were obtained in a study of cytomegalovirus exposure and HLA in healthy donors. General observations from the study: Both high specificity and high sensitivity reportedly marked the classifier's diagnosis of cytomegalovirus status. Judged likely to be a sequencing artifact was a cluster of highly shared sequence variants. The study dropped some indistinguishable V segments, TRBV6-2 and TRBV6-3 among them.

The PCR ran on 60 Vbeta and 13 Jbeta primers. The data were produced by immunoSEQ multiplex PCR, yet TCRdb's version contains in-frame clones alone and is incomplete. The repertoire consists of 35,000 to 50,000 clones, with roughly 64% occurring once and the leading ten covering around 12%. Trimming took 1 base from V and 7 from J; bases not matched to a gene: 2. The V gene's germline CDR1 is SGHDT and CDR2 YYEEEE. The CDR3 runs 14 residues. The sequenced sample was PBMCs. This clonotype originated in a man aged 55 to 69 in good health and CMV-seropositive. The J gene is TRBJ2-1, the V gene TRBV5-6; 10 bases are a match to TRBD2. CDR3 bases: TGTGCCAGCAGCTTGCCTAGCGGGAGTAATGAGCAGTTCTTC. It is translated as CASSLPSGSNEQFF.